Shown below are 20 T cell receptor beta chains from a single sample sequenced in a study of long-term antiretroviral therapy in people with HIV. Assay version v3.0 of immunoSEQ was used, and it was run at survey level. Profiled with immunoSEQ multiplex PCR; TCRdb holds only in-frame clones, not every one. The table has just over 35,000 clones, 70% to 90% seen once; the top ten hold about 10%. The specimen comprised unsorted PBMCs, sampled 2.2 years after starting antiretroviral therapy. These receptors all stem from a man younger than 35 with HIV.

The DNA for the CDR3 is TGTGCCAGCAGCATTACAGGGGAAACCGGGGAGCTGTTTTTT. This translates into CASSITGETGELFF. This sequence joins TRBV7-9 and TRBJ2-2; TRBD1 matches at 7 bases. The junction had 5 bases not matched to a gene; V was cut back by 5 bases and J by 5 bases. This CDR3 spans 14 amino acids. Germline V gene sequence: CDR1 SEHNR, CDR2 FQNEAQ (reference sequence).

There are a few counts of this clone. V gene TRBV6-6 combines with J gene TRBJ1-1; 8 positions match TRBD1. The CDR3 spans 15 residues. V shed 4 bases and J 4 bases; nucleotides not matched to a gene: 8. Germline loops: CDR1 MNHNY, CDR2 SVGAGI (reference sequence). In DNA, the CDR3 is TGTGCCAGCAGTTCAGGGGGCGCGGGTGCCACTGAAGCTTTCTTT. Protein: CASSSGGAGATEAFF.

The chain carries TRBV4-1 and TRBJ2-1; D may be TRBD2 (5 bases). Germline V lookup: CDR1 MGHRA, CDR2 YSYEKL. The length of the CDR3 is 15 residues. V lost 0 bases, J lost 6 bases, and 12 bases lay in between. CDR3 DNA sequence: TGCGCCAGCAGCCAAGAAGATAGACGGGGCAATGAGCAGTTCTTC. It specifies CASSQEDRRGNEQFF.

The rearrangement joins TRBV9 to TRBJ2-5; tentative D call: TRBD2 (6 bases). The germline V gene encodes CDR1 SGDLS and CDR2 YYNGEE. V lost 1 base and J lost 4, with 14 bases in between. CDR3 length: 15 amino acids. CDR3 amino acids: CASSVTSQGGETQYF. In nucleotides, the CDR3 is TGTGCCAGCAGCGTAACTAGTCAGGGAGGAGAGACCCAGTACTTC.

The rearrangement joins TRBV5-1 to TRBJ1-1; 8 bases match TRBD1. CDR1 is SGHRS and CDR2 is YFSETQ in the germline V gene. The CDR3 is 14 residues long. J lost 6 bases, V lost 0 bases, and 4 bases had no gene match. As DNA, the CDR3 is TGCGCCAGCAGCTTGGAGCCAGGGGGCCCTGAAGCTTTCTTT. Its protein product is CASSLEPGGPEAFF. Full variable domain (outside the CDR3, taken from reference TRBV5-1 and TRBJ1-1): KAGVTQTPRYLIKTRGQQVTLSCSPISGHRSVSWYQQTPGQGLQFLFEYFSETQRNKGNFPGRFSGRQFSNSRSEMNVSTLELGDSALYLCASSLEPGGPEAFFGQGTRLTVV.

V gene TRBV27 combines with J gene TRBJ1-1, with D perhaps matching TRBD1 (6 bases). This CDR3 region has 16 residues. V was clipped by 7 bases and J by 0 bases, with 18 bases between them. Germline CDR1 MNHEY, CDR2 SMNVEV (reference sequence). CDR3: CASTPLQGLVNTEAFF. The DNA of the CDR3 is TGTGCCAGCACGCCACTACAGGGCCTGGTGAACACTGAAGCTTTCTTT.

This clone occurred once. The J gene is TRBJ2-1, the V gene TRBV20-1, with 8 positions matching TRBD1. Trimming cost V 5 bases and J 15 bases; bases outside gene matches: 9. Germline V CDR1 and CDR2: DFQATT, SNEGSKA (reference sequence). CDR3 size: 11 residues. CDR3 coding DNA: TGCAGTGCTGCAGGGGGCGGTAGGTCGTTCTTC. Residues: CSAAGGGRSFF.

CDR3 DNA sequence: TGTGCCAGCAGCAATTTGTCCGGGACTAGCGGGAGTCAGCCAATCTGGGAGACCCAGTACTTC. Translated, it gives CASSNLSGTSGSQPIWETQYF. The chain joins TRBV21-1 to TRBJ2-5; the D call of TRBD2 is as the table states it, not checked on the DNA. TRBV21-1 is noted as a pseudogene. The length of the CDR3 is 21 residues.

The chain carries TRBV7-3 and TRBJ2-1; 8 nucleotides match TRBD2. This CDR3 is 15 amino acids long. The ends lost 5 bases at V and 1 base at J; junction bases unmatched: 4. Germline V gene lookup returns CDR1 SGHTA and CDR2 FQGTGA. The CDR3 region has the DNA TGTGCCAGCAGCGTCACTAGCGGTTCCTACAATGAGCAGTTCTTC. Translated: CASSVTSGSYNEQFF.

This chain uses TRBV11-3 with TRBJ2-6; 9 nucleotides match TRBD1. Germline CDR1 reads SGHNT; CDR2 reads YENEEA. The CDR3 is 17 amino acids. V dropped 0 bases and J dropped 1; count of bases not matched to a gene: 1. CDR3 bases: TGTGCCAGCAGCTTAGACGACAGGGGGTCTGGGGCCAACGTCCTGACTTTC. It yields the protein CASSLDDRGSGANVLTF.

This sequence joins TRBV11-2 and TRBJ2-6, with 8 nucleotides matching TRBD1. Germline V gene lookup returns CDR1 SGHAT and CDR2 FQNNGV. J gave up 3 bases and V 3 bases, and 7 bases lay outside the gene matches. The CDR3 runs to 17 residues. In DNA, the CDR3 is TGTGCCAGCAGCTTCGCAGGGGGCGCCTATGGGGCCAACGTCCTGACTTTC. Encoded protein: CASSFAGGAYGANVLTF.

This clone came up once. The rearrangement joins TRBV5-1 to TRBJ2-3, with D uncertain. This CDR3 is built from 15 residues. Germline lookup yields CDR1 SGHRS and CDR2 YFSETQ. V gave up 0 bases and J gave up 2 bases, with 10 bases separating them. CDR3 loop: CASSLGVRPTDTQYF. The CDR3 DNA reads as TGCGCCAGCAGCTTGGGGGTCAGACCCACAGATACGCAGTATTTT.

The table lists this clone with a count of one. The V and J genes are TRBV27 and TRBJ2-3, with D uncertain. Trimming pared 6 bases from V and 4 bases from J, leaving 11 bases between. This CDR3 has 13 amino acids. The V gene's germline CDR1 is MNHEY and CDR2 SMNVEV (reference sequence). The CDR3 DNA sequence: TGTGCCAGCAGGCCTATCTCGGCAGATACGCAGTATTTT. Its protein product is CASRPISADTQYF.

The chain employs TRBV27 and TRBJ2-7; D unclear. The germline V gene encodes CDR1 MNHEY and CDR2 SMNVEV (reference sequence). V was cut by 6 bases and J by 3 bases, with 18 bases left in between. This CDR3 spans 15 amino acids. The chain's CDR3 is CASRDRDGFNYEQYF. CDR3 nucleotides: TGTGCCAGCAGAGACCGAGACGGATTCAACTACGAGCAGTACTTC.

This clone showed up just a few times. The V and J genes are TRBV6-5 and TRBJ1-2; maybe TRBD1 (6 bases). The CDR3 extends over 12 amino acids. Deletions cut 6 bases from V and 8 bases from J, with 13 bases between. Germline values: CDR1 MNHEY, CDR2 SVGAGI. DNA of the CDR3: TGTGCCAGCAGCCTACAGGGAGGCGGCTACACCTTC. Its protein is CASSLQGGGYTF.

The chain joins TRBV19 to TRBJ1-2; D might be TRBD1 (5 bases). The CDR3 contains 15 residues. The germline V and J ends were trimmed by 3 bases and 2 bases, with 13 bases remaining between them. In germline, CDR1 is LNHDA, CDR2 SQIVND (reference sequence). CDR3 protein: CASSIFSGTNYGYTF. CDR3 bases: TGTGCCAGTAGTATCTTTTCGGGGACGAACTATGGCTACACCTTC.

With regard to this clone: The junction does not match germline at one end; this may be a read error. The gene calls are TRBV7-7 and TRBJ2-5, with D perhaps matching TRBD1 (6 bases). CDR1 and CDR2 (germline): SSHAT, FNYEAQ (reference sequence). The CDR3 runs to 11 residues. The CDR3 region has the DNA TGTGCTAGCACCCAAGGGGGGACCCAGTACTTC. The encoded protein is CASTQGGTQYF.

The chain carries TRBV6-6 and TRBJ2-7; 9 positions match TRBD2. CDR1 and CDR2 (germline): MNHNY, SVGAGI (reference sequence). CDR3 size: 14 residues. Trimming at V came to 6 bases and at J to 6 bases, leaving 9 bases not matched to a gene. The CDR3 DNA sequence: TGTGCCAGCAGAACTAGCGGGTGGGGCACCGAGCAGTACTTC. Protein: CASRTSGWGTEQYF.

The chain carries TRBV27 and TRBJ2-7; D is possibly TRBD1 (5 bases). V was shortened by 8 bases and J by 0 bases, with 11 bases between the two germline ends. There are 13 residues in the CDR3. The V gene's germline CDR1 is MNHEY and CDR2 SMNVEV (reference sequence). The CDR3 DNA reads as TGTGCCAGCGGGGCAGGCAGCTCCTACGAGCAGTACTTC. This gives the protein CASGAGSSYEQYF.

J is TRBJ2-7 and V is TRBV7-2; D ambiguous. Germline V CDR1 and CDR2: SGHTA, FQGNSA. Trimming removed 3 bases from V and 3 bases from J, with 6 bases in between. This CDR3 spans 12 amino acids. CDR3 region: CASSFGNYEQYF. The CDR3 nucleotides are TGTGCCAGCAGCTTTGGGAACTACGAGCAGTACTTC.